This entry concerns a single T cell receptor (beta chain). Naive CD8 isolation took CD45RO-negative cells positively selected for CCR7 and excluded terminally differentiated effector memory CD45RA+ cells. This CDR3 contains 17 residues. CDR1 and CDR2 from the germline V gene are SGDLS and YYNGEE. V was trimmed by 0 bases and J by 2 bases, leaving 16 bases between them. Produced via immunoSEQ multiplex PCR; TCRdb's table is partial and in-frame only. The top ten clones hold less than 0.25% of a sample with under 1 million clones, 96% of them seen once. The data were taken from a study of shared clonotypes between healthy human individuals.

The sequenced sample consisted of naive CD8+ T cells sorted from blood. The chain couples TRBV9 to TRBJ2-3; D remains unclear. This sequence was found in a man aged 25-40 years in good health. CDR3 sequence (DNA): TGTGCCAGCAGCGTAGGACTGAGAGGCAGCACCACAGATACGCAGTATTTT. Its translation: CASSVGLRGSTTDTQYF.